This T cell receptor beta chain was found in a study of regulatory T cells in long-lasting Graves disease. Study-wide context: Antithyroid drug use was under 3 months in newly diagnosed Graves' patients.

Sequencing libraries for TCR beta were prepared with iRepertoire HTBI primers and Arm-PCR of CDR3 regions. TCRdb itself ran the multiplex PCR reads through MiXCR, one entry per CDR3 protein. The sample carries approximately 470,000 distinct CDR3 sequences, around 15% recorded once. Time point indicated: newly diagnosed GD, antithyroid drugs for less than 3 months. Isolated PBMC RNA provided the starting material for the TCR library. Around 9.8 milliliters of peripheral blood were taken and placed in EDTA tubes. These sequences were also reported in another study, on T cells in Graves' hyperthyroidism and ophthalmopathy. That work contributes: Researchers found most expanded thyroid clonotypes above 0.001 in blood as well.

This sample comprised peripheral blood mononuclear cells (PBMCs), obtained at new diagnosis, from a patient treated with antithyroid drugs. The clonotype comes from a man aged 35-49 years with Graves disease.

As DNA, the CDR3 is TGTGCCAGCAGACACAGGGGGAGCTCCTACAATGAGCAGTTCTTC. This gives the protein CASRHRGSSYNEQFF. The gene calls are TRBV12-3 or TRBV12-4 and TRBJ2-1, with TRBD1 matching over 8 bases. V lost 6 bases to trimming and J lost 0 bases; unmatched junction nucleotides: 4. The CDR3 runs to 15 residues.